This TCR beta chain came from a study of shared clonotypes between healthy human individuals. The germline gives CDR1 MDHEN, CDR2 SYDVKM. CDR3 length equals 11 residues. Deletions cut 2 bases from V and 9 bases from J, with 8 bases between. Method: immunoSEQ multiplex PCR; TCRdb's copy keeps in-frame clones and lacks some. The sample holds about 1.5 million clones, 98% seen once. A word on this clone: Its antigen is not known.

Points from the study as a whole: Sampling was confined to blood; repertoires within tissues likely differ. A limitation of the genetic and exposure-history diversity represented arose from few donors.

The study enrolled healthy HIV-negative adults without recent acute infections or vaccinations as donors. Sequenced sample: naive CD4+ T cells sorted from blood. Regarding subset: CD45RA+ positively selected. This sequence was found in a man aged 30 to 45 in good health. The chain joins TRBV28 to TRBJ2-7, with unresolved D. CDR3 DNA sequence: TGTGCCAGCAGTTTACAAGTGGTGCAGTACTTC. Residues: CASSLQVVQYF.